This section outlines one TCR beta chain sequence together with its context. No antigen is known for it. The data belong to a study of shared clonotypes between healthy human individuals. Profiled with immunoSEQ multiplex PCR; TCRdb holds only in-frame clones, not every one. The table includes roughly 1,800,000 clones, about 95% detected once. CD8 cells classed as naive were CD45RO-negative and positively selected for CCR7, excluding terminally differentiated effector memory CD45RA+ cells. The CDR3 is 15 amino acids. Per germline, CDR1 SGHVS and CDR2 FNYEAQ. Trimming stripped 4 bases from V and 2 bases from J, with 14 bases between. Notes on the study in general: The researchers took only blood, and tissue repertoires probably look different.

The TCR originated in a man younger than 30 in good health. V is TRBV7-6 and J is TRBJ1-1; D is ambiguous. Source material: naive CD8+ T cells sorted from blood. For the CDR3, the DNA is TGTGCCAGCAGCTCAAGTGACGTATTTAACACTGAAGCTTTCTTT. It yields the protein CASSSSDVFNTEAFF.